The following is a T cell receptor beta chain sequence with its context. The antigen is not known. The CDR3 is made up of 14 amino acids. Looked up from germline, CDR1 is SEHNR and CDR2 is FQNEAQ (reference sequence). Trimming pared 5 bases from V and 0 bases from J, leaving 8 bases between. This sample was included in a study of response to subunit inactivated influenza vaccine. TCRdb itself ran the RT-PCR reads through MiXCR, one entry per CDR3 protein. The table shows about 500,000 distinct CDR3 sequences, with about 15% occurring only once. Study-level results: The study's authors posited that every seasonal influenza vaccination enlists few new T cells.

This receptor was identified in a man aged 45 to 70 who received an inactivated influenza vaccine. V and J are TRBV7-9 and TRBJ1-3; D gene ambiguous. Sequenced here: CD4+ T cells sorted from PBMCs, sampled roughly 24 months after vaccination. The CDR3 spells CASSHTRSGNTIYF. CDR3 coding DNA: TGTGCCAGCAGCCATACTCGCTCTGGAAACACCATATATTTT.